This TCR beta chain was identified in a study of OX40 agonist ivuxolimab in advanced cancers. Study as a whole: Every 2 weeks, patients got intravenous ivuxolimab at one of six dose levels (0.01-10 mg/kg).

Study outcomes and limitations: Some nonresponders likewise displayed low normalized T-cell clonal expansion.

The CDR3 sequence is 12 residues long. Germline V lookup: CDR1 KGHSH, CDR2 LQKENI. Losses at the gene ends were 6 bases for V and 6 bases for J; bases not matched to a gene: 3. This clone has only one observation. Antigen unknown. Sequencing was performed with immunoSEQ multiplex PCR; in TCRdb, only in-frame clones are kept and a portion is missing. This repertoire shows about 82,000 clones, approximately 90% found once; its top ten account for 7% to 8.5%. This receptor was obtained from an adult with an advanced solid tumor such as melanoma, head and neck, liver or kidney cancer. Sequencing used CD4+ or CD8+ T cells sorted from blood, obtained in a trial of the OX40 agonist ivuxolimab. The chain couples TRBV18 to TRBJ1-1, with 8 bases matching TRBD1. The CDR3 sequence: CASSLQGAEAFF. The CDR3 nucleotides read TGTGCCAGCTCGCTACAGGGGGCTGAAGCTTTCTTT.